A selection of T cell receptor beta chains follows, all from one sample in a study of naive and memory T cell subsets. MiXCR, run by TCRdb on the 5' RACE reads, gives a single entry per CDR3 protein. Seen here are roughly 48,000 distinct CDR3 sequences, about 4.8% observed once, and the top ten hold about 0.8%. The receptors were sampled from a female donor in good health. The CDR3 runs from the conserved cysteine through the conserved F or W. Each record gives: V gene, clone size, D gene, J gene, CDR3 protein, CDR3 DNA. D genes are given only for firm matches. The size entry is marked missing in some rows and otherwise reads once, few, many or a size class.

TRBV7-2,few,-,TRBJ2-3,CASKNGVCTDTQYF,TGTGCCAGCAAAAATGGGGTATGCACAGATACGCAGTATTTT
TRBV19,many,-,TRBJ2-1,CASSFGANEQFF,TGTGCCAGTAGTTTTGGCGCCAATGAGCAGTTCTTC
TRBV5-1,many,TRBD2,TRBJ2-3,CASSQSGASTDTQYF,TGCGCCAGCAGCCAAAGCGGGGCTAGCACAGATACGCAGTATTTT
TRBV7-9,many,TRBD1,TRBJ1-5,CASSSGQGFDQPQHF,TGTGCCAGCAGCAGTGGACAGGGGTTCGATCAGCCCCAGCATTTT
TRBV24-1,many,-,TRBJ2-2,CATSPERTGELFF,TGTGCCACCAGTCCAGAGAGAACCGGGGAGCTGTTTTTT
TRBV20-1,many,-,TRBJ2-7,CSAGKAAGSYEQYF,TGCAGTGCTGGAAAAGCTGCGGGATCCTACGAGCAGTACTTC
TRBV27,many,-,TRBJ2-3,CASTDRTDTQYF,TGTGCCAGCACTGACAGAACAGATACGCAGTATTTT
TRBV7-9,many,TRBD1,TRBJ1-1,CASSPRTGFMNTEAFF,TGTGCCAGCAGCCCCCGGACAGGATTTATGAACACTGAAGCTTTCTTT
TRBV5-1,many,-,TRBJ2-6,CASSLQGTGANVLTF,TGCGCCAGCAGCTTGCAGGGCACTGGGGCCAACGTCCTGACTTTC
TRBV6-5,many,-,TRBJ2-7,CASSYGLPSSYEQYF,TGTGCCAGCAGTTACGGACTCCCGAGCTCCTACGAGCAGTACTTC
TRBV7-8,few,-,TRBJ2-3,CASSLGQNTDTQYF,TGTGCCAGCAGCTTAGGACAGAACACAGATACGCAGTATTTT
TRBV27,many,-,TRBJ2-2,CASKFGKGKAGELFF,TGTGCCAGCAAGTTCGGCAAAGGGAAGGCCGGGGAGCTGTTTTTT
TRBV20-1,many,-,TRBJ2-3,CSARDSQGGHGPPDTQYF,TGCAGTGCTAGAGATTCACAGGGCGGGCATGGGCCCCCAGATACGCAGTATTTT
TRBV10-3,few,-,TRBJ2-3,CAISLGGGTDTQYF,TGTGCCATCTCTCTTGGGGGCGGCACAGATACGCAGTATTTT
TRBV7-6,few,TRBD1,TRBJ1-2,CASSPTTGVGGDTF,TGTGCCAGCAGCCCCACTACAGGGGTCGGTGGCGACACCTTC
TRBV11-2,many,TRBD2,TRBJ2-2,CASSLVGSGRKDTGELFF,TGTGCCAGCAGCTTAGTCGGTAGCGGGAGAAAGGACACCGGGGAGCTGTTTTTT
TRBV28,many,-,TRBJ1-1,CASSHRDRTALPEAFF,TGTGCCAGCAGTCACCGGGACCGTACTGCCTTACCTGAAGCTTTCTTT
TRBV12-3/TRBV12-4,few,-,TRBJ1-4,CASSTRLGEKLFF,TGTGCCAGCAGTACCCGGCTTGGTGAAAAACTGTTTTTT
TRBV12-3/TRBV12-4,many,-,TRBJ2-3,CASSPDGSDTQYF,TGTGCCAGCAGCCCTGATGGGTCAGATACGCAGTATTTT
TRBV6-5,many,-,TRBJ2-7,CASSYRGKAEQYF,TGTGCCAGCAGTTATCGTGGAAAGGCCGAGCAGTACTTC
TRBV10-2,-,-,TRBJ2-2,CASTSGKRCTGELFF,TGCGCCAGCACCTCAGGGAAGAGGTGCACCGGGGAGCTGTTTTTT
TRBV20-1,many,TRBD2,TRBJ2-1,CSARGLAGGTYNEQFF,TGCAGTGCTAGAGGACTAGCGGGAGGGACTTACAATGAGCAGTTCTTC
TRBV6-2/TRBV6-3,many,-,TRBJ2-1,CASSPSAGRTYNEQFF,TGTGCCAGCAGTCCCAGCGCGGGCCGAACCTACAATGAGCAGTTCTTC
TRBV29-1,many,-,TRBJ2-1,CSVEKGTASSYNEQFF,TGCAGCGTTGAGAAGGGGACCGCGAGCTCCTACAATGAGCAGTTCTTC
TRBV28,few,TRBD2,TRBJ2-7,CASIEGGVSYEQYF,TGTGCCAGCATAGAGGGAGGGGTCTCCTACGAGCAGTACTTC
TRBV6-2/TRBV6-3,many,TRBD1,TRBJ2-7,CASRPPGQGFEQYF,TGTGCCAGCAGGCCCCCGGGACAGGGGTTCGAGCAGTACTTC
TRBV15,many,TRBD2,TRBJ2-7,CATSRGGADSYEQYF,TGTGCCACCAGCCGCGGGGGGGCTGACTCCTACGAGCAGTACTTC